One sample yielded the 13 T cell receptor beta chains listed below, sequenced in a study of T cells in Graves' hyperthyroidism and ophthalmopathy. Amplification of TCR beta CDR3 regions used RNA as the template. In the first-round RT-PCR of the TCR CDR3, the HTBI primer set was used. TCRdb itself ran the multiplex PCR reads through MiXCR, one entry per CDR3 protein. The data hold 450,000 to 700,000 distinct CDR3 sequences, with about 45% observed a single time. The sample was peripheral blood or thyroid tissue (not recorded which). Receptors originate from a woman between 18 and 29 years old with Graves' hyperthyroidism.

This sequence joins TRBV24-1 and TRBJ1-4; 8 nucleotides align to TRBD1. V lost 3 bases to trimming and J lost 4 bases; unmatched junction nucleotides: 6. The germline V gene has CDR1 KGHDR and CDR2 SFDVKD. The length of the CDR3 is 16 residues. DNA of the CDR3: TGTGCCACCAGTGATCCAGGGACAGGCCGTAATGAAAAACTGTTTTTT. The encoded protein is CATSDPGTGRNEKLFF.

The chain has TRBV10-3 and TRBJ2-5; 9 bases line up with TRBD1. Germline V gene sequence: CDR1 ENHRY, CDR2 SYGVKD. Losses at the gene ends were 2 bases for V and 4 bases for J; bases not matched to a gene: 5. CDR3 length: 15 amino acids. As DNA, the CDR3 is TGTGCCATCAGTGAGGGACAGGGGATTCCAGAGACCCAGTACTTC. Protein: CAISEGQGIPETQYF.

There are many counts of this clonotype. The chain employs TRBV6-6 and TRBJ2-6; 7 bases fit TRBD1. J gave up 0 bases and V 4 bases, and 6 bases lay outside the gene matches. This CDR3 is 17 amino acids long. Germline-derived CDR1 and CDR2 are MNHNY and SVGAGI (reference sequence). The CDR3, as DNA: TGTGCCAGCAGTTTCAAGGGGGCGAGCTCTGGGGCCAACGTCCTGACTTTC. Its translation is CASSFKGASSGANVLTF.

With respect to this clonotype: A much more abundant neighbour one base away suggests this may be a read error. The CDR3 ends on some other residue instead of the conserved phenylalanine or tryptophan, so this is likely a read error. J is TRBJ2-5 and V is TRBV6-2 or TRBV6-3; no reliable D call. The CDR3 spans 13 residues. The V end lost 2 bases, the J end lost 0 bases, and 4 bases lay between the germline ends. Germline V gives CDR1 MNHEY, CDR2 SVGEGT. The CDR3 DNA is TGTGCCAGCAGTTACCTGTACCAAGAGACCCAGTACTAC. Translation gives CASSYLYQETQYY.

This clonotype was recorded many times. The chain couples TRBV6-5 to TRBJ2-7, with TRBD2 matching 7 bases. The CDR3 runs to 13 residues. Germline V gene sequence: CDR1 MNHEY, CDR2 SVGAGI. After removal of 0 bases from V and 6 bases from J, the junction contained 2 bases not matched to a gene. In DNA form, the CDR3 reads TGTGCCAGCAGTTACTCGCGGGGGAGCGAGCAGTACTTC. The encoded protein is CASSYSRGSEQYF.

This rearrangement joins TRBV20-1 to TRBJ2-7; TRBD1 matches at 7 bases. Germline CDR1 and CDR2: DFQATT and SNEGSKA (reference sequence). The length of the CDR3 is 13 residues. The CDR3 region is CSTQGQSIFEQYF. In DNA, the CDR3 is TGCAGCACCCAGGGACAGAGTATCTTCGAGCAGTACTTC.

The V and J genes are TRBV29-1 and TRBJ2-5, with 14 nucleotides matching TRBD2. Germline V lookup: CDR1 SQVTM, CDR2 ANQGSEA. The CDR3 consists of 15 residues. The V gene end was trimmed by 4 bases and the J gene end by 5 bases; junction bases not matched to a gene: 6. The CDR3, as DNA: TGCAGCGTTGCCCAGGGACTAGCGGGAGTCGAGACCCAGTACTTC. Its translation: CSVAQGLAGVETQYF.

CDR3 bases: TGCGCCAGCAGCCAAGCCCCCGGACTAGCGGGCTCCTACGAGCAGTACTTC. Translating it yields CASSQAPGLAGSYEQYF. The J gene is TRBJ2-7, the V gene TRBV4-1; 11 bases fit TRBD2. Per germline, CDR1 MGHRA and CDR2 YSYEKL. V lost 1 base to trimming and J lost 0 bases; unmatched junction nucleotides: 5. The length of the CDR3 is 17 residues.

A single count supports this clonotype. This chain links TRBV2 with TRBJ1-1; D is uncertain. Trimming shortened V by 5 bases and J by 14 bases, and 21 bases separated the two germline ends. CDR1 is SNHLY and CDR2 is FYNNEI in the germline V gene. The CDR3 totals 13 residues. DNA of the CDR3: TGTGCCAGCAGTTATGGACCCGGCGATGAGCAGTTCTTT. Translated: CASSYGPGDEQFF.

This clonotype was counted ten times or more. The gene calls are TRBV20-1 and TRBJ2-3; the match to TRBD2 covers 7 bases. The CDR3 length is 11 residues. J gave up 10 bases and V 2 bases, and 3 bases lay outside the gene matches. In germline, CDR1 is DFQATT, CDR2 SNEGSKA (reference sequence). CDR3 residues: CSARFLAAQYF. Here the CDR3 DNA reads TGCAGTGCTAGATTCCTAGCGGCGCAGTATTTT.

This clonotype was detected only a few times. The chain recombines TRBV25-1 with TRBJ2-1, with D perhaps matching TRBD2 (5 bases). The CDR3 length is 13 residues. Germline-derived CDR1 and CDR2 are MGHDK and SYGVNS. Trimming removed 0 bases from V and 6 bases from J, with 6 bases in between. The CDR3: CASSEYEGNEQFF. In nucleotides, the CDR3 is TGTGCCAGCAGTGAATATGAGGGCAATGAGCAGTTCTTC.

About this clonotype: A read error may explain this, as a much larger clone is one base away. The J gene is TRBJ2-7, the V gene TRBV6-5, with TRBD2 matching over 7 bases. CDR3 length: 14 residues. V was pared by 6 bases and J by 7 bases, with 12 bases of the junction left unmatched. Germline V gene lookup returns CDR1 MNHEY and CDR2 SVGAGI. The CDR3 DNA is TGTGCCAGCAGCCTAGCGGTAGAGTACAATGAGCAGTACTTC. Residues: CASSLAVEYNEQYF.

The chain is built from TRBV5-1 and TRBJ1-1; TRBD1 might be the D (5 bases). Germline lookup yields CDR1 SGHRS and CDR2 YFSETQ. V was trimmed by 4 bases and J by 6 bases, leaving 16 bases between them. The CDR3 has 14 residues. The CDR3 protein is CASSSSQGPAEAFF. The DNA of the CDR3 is TGCGCCAGCAGCAGTTCCCAGGGACCGGCTGAAGCTTTCTTT.